The 26 T cell receptor beta chains given below trace back to one sample, sequenced in a study of T cells after yellow fever vaccination. TCRdb fed the 5' RACE reads into MiXCR, producing one record per CDR3 protein. This table holds a few hundred thousand distinct CDR3 sequences, less than 9.5% found once. Sequences were derived from CD4+ T cells sorted from PBMCs, sampled 5 days after the yellow fever booster vaccination. The receptor set was obtained from a man aged 18 to 29 who received the YFV17D yellow fever vaccine.

A few counts support this clonotype. This rearrangement joins TRBV7-2 to TRBJ2-3, with 8 bases lining up with TRBD2. After removal of 5 bases from V and 12 bases from J, the junction contained 19 bases not matched to a gene. The germline gives CDR1 SGHTA, CDR2 FQGNSA. CDR3 length: 16 residues. The CDR3 region is CASSPPRWLAGGRQYF. CDR3 DNA: TGTGCCAGCAGCCCCCCACGCTGGCTAGCGGGCGGCCGCCAGTATTTT.

The V call is TRBV20-1, the J call TRBJ2-5; a weak D match, TRBD2 (6 bases). This CDR3 is built from 14 residues. The germline V gene encodes CDR1 DFQATT and CDR2 SNEGSKA (reference sequence). Between the trimmed V and J ends, which lost 2 bases and 5 bases, there was a span of 15 bases. The chain's CDR3 is CSARSVEGRETQYF. Here the CDR3 DNA reads TGCAGTGCTAGAAGCGTGGAGGGGCGGGAGACCCAGTACTTC.

This sequence joins TRBV7-9 and TRBJ2-1; no definite D call. This CDR3 region has 14 residues. V lost 2 bases, J lost 6 bases, and 11 bases lay in between. Per germline, CDR1 SEHNR and CDR2 FQNEAQ (reference sequence). For the CDR3, the DNA is TGTGCCAGCAGCTTACTCCGCCGCAGCAATGAGCAGTTCTTC. This codes for CASSLLRRSNEQFF.

This chain links TRBV28 with TRBJ2-7, with a possible D match to TRBD2 (7 bases). Germline CDR1 MDHEN, CDR2 SYDVKM. V shed 7 bases and J shed 1 base, with 14 bases lying between them. This CDR3 is 14 amino acids long. The CDR3 loop reads CASNGGGDSYEQYF. The DNA for the CDR3 is TGTGCCAGCAACGGAGGGGGGGATTCCTACGAGCAGTACTTC.

V and J are TRBV12-3 or TRBV12-4 and TRBJ1-2, with D unclear. This CDR3 has 12 amino acids. Trimming cost V 7 bases and J 5 bases, with 11 bases left between them. The CDR3 is CASTKEGYGYTF. The CDR3 nucleotides are TGTGCCAGCACTAAAGAGGGATATGGCTACACCTTC.

The chain links TRBV24-1 to TRBJ1-5; D call uncertain. Trimming left V 4 bases short and J 1 base short, with 7 bases between. The CDR3 runs to 14 residues. CDR1 is KGHDR and CDR2 is SFDVKD in the germline V gene. The CDR3 region has the DNA TGTGCCACCAGTGACCAACAGAGCAATCAGCCCCAGCATTTT. It specifies CATSDQQSNQPQHF.

The J gene is TRBJ2-3, the V gene TRBV7-3; 8 bases map to TRBD2. Germline V gene data show CDR1 as SGHTA and CDR2 as FQGTGA. Germline trimming cut 5 bases from V and 8 bases from J; bases unmatched to any gene: 9. This CDR3 has 14 amino acids. The DNA of the CDR3 is TGTGCCAGCAGCGGCGGGGGGCCCCCGGCTACGCAGTATTTT. Translated: CASSGGGPPATQYF.

The rearrangement links TRBV12-3 or TRBV12-4 to TRBJ1-4, with D possibly being TRBD1 (5 bases). Deletions cut 5 bases from V and 8 bases from J, with 15 bases between. This CDR3 comprises 14 residues. CDR3 sequence reads: CASSERQGYEKLFF. In nucleotides, the CDR3 is TGTGCCAGCAGTGAGAGGCAGGGTTACGAAAAACTGTTTTTT.

The chain employs TRBV12-3 or TRBV12-4 and TRBJ2-5; D is perhaps TRBD1 (6 bases). The ends were cut back, 5 bases at V and 0 bases at J, with 10 bases in the middle. The CDR3 length is 14 residues. The CDR3 sequence: CASSRTAYQETQYF. The CDR3 bases are TGTGCCAGCAGTCGGACAGCGTACCAAGAGACCCAGTACTTC.

Regarding this clonotype: A much larger clonotype is one base distant, so this may be a read error. The rearrangement joins TRBV5-1 to TRBJ2-7, with D hard to call. Per germline, CDR1 SGHRS and CDR2 YFSETQ. V lost 6 bases, J lost 3 bases, and 7 bases lay in between. The CDR3 length is 11 residues. CDR3 nucleotide sequence: TGCGCCAGCATCGAGAACTACGAGCAGTACTTC. Its translation: CASIENYEQYF. The full variable domain, completed using reference TRBV5-1 and TRBJ2-7, is KAGVTQTPRYLIKTRGQQVTLSCSPISGHRSVSWYQQTPGQGLQFLFEYFSETQRNKGNFPGRFSGRQFSNSRSEMNVSTLELGDSALYLCASIENYEQYFGPGTRLTVT.

The chain has TRBV6-2 or TRBV6-3 and TRBJ2-7; 8 bases are a match to TRBD1. Looked up from germline, CDR1 is MNHEY and CDR2 is SVGEGT. J gave up 3 bases and V 5 bases, and 3 bases lay outside the gene matches. CDR3 length: 13 amino acids. The CDR3 bases are TGTGCCAGCAGTAAGGACAGGGTCTACGAGCAGTACGTC. Translation gives CASSKDRVYEQYV.

The rearrangement joins TRBV6-5 to TRBJ1-3; D possibly corresponds to TRBD1 (6 bases). The germline V and J ends were trimmed by 2 bases and 3 bases, with 11 bases remaining between them. The CDR3 runs 15 residues. Germline CDR1 MNHEY, CDR2 SVGAGI. In DNA form, the CDR3 reads TGTGCCAGCAGTTACGGAGGACAGTTTGGAAACACCATATATTTT. Protein sequence: CASSYGGQFGNTIYF.

This clonotype has only a few counts. This rearrangement joins TRBV5-6 to TRBJ2-7; no reliable D call. Germline V gene sequence: CDR1 SGHDT, CDR2 YYEEEE. V was cut by 3 bases and J by 2 bases, with 9 bases left in between. The CDR3 is 13 amino acids. The CDR3: CASSSITTYEQYV. The CDR3 DNA follows: TGTGCCAGCAGCTCCATCACTACCTACGAGCAGTACGTC.

This clonotype occurred a few times. The rearrangement joins TRBV20-1 to TRBJ2-7, with D perhaps TRBD2 (5 bases). The CDR3 runs to 11 residues. Germline assignment: CDR1 DFQATT and CDR2 SNEGSKA (reference sequence). Trimming stripped 5 bases from V and 4 bases from J, with 9 bases between. CDR3 amino acids: CSAGRDYEQYV. The CDR3 DNA is TGCAGTGCTGGCCGGGATTACGAGCAGTACGTC.

The chain joins TRBV7-7 to TRBJ2-2, with D possibly being TRBD2 (5 bases). This CDR3 spans 15 amino acids. CDR1 and CDR2 (germline): SSHAT, FNYEAQ (reference sequence). The V and J ends lost 0 bases and 3 bases respectively, with 8 bases between them. CDR3 loop: CASSLADGDTGELFF. CDR3 nucleotide sequence: TGTGCCAGCAGCTTAGCGGACGGGGACACCGGGGAGCTGTTTTTT. The full variable domain, in which reference TRBV7-7 and TRBJ2-2 provide the parts outside the CDR3, is GAGVSQSPRYKVTKRGQDVTLRCDPISSHATLYWYQQALGQGPEFLTYFNYEAQPDKSGLPSDRFSAERPEGSISTLTIQRTEQRDSAMYRCASSLADGDTGELFFGEGSRLTVL.

The rearrangement joins TRBV20-1 to TRBJ1-2; D gene uncertain. This CDR3 comprises 13 residues. V was clipped by 1 base and J by 3 bases, with 9 bases between them. CDR1 is DFQATT, CDR2 SNEGSKA, per germline (reference sequence). The CDR3 nucleotides read TGCAGTGCTAGAGTAACGACGGACTATGGCTACACCTTC. It specifies CSARVTTDYGYTF.

This clonotype was counted ten times or more. The genes are TRBV12-3 or TRBV12-4 and TRBJ2-3, with D possibly TRBD2 on 6 matching bases. The CDR3 spans 18 residues. V lost 6 bases to trimming and J lost 0 bases, with 22 bases between them. The CDR3 spells CASRETPGAGSSTDTQYF. The CDR3 DNA is TGTGCCAGCAGGGAGACCCCCGGGGCGGGGTCTAGCACAGATACGCAGTATTTT.

This clonotype was detected ten times or more. The chain employs TRBV4-1 and TRBJ2-5, with 8 bases identical to TRBD2. Germline-derived CDR1 and CDR2 are MGHRA and YSYEKL. The CDR3 runs 16 residues. Trimming at V came to 3 bases and at J to 2 bases, leaving 8 bases not matched to a gene. CDR3 bases: TGCGCCAGCAGCCAGTCCTTAGCGGGGCCGCAAGAGACCCAGTACTTC. The encoded protein is CASSQSLAGPQETQYF.

This clonotype occurred a few times. The chain uses TRBV10-3 and TRBJ1-1, with a weak D call TRBD1 (5 bases). Trimming shortened V by 7 bases and J by 1 base, and 13 bases separated the two germline ends. The germline V gene encodes CDR1 ENHRY and CDR2 SYGVKD. The CDR3 covers 14 residues. The CDR3 region is CAITSTAGNTEAFF. In DNA, the CDR3 is TGTGCCATCACTTCGACAGCGGGGAACACTGAAGCTTTCTTT.

At least ten counts were recorded for this clonotype. This chain connects TRBV20-1 to TRBJ1-5; D not resolved. CDR1 and CDR2 (germline): DFQATT, SNEGSKA (reference sequence). This CDR3 has 15 amino acids. Trimming pared 0 bases from V and 0 bases from J, leaving 9 bases between. The CDR3 sequence is CSARDRHYSNQPQHF. The CDR3 bases are TGCAGTGCTAGAGATCGTCATTATAGCAATCAGCCCCAGCATTTT.

This chain connects TRBV3-1 to TRBJ1-4, with 10 bases matching TRBD1. Trimming at V came to 4 bases and at J to 7 bases, leaving 3 bases not matched to a gene. Germline CDR1 reads LGHDT; CDR2 reads YNNKEL (reference sequence). There are 14 residues in the CDR3. Written as DNA, the CDR3 is TGTGCCAGCAGCCCTAGGGACAGGGGTGAAAAACTGTTTTTT. Protein: CASSPRDRGEKLFF.

This clonotype was counted many times. This chain uses TRBV28 with TRBJ1-2, with D unresolved. V gave up 6 bases and J gave up 3 bases, with 14 bases separating them. The CDR3 runs to 14 residues. CDR1 and CDR2 (germline): MDHEN, SYDVKM. Written as DNA, the CDR3 is TGTGCCAGCAGGTCAGGAGCGGGCTACTATGGCTACACCTTC. It encodes CASRSGAGYYGYTF.

This clonotype was detected only a few times. The gene calls are TRBV7-2 and TRBJ1-2; a possible D gene is TRBD1 (6 bases). The CDR3 is 14 amino acids. Deletions cut 0 bases from V and 5 bases from J, with 10 bases between. Germline CDR1 reads SGHTA; CDR2 reads FQGNSA. The DNA of the CDR3 is TGTGCCAGCAGCTTAGCGCCGGGACAATATGGCTACACCTTC. It encodes CASSLAPGQYGYTF.

This clonotype was seen only a few times. The chain links TRBV5-1 to TRBJ1-2; D is unresolved. V was cut by 0 bases and J by 0 bases, with 9 bases left in between. CDR1 is SGHRS and CDR2 is YFSETQ in the germline V gene. This CDR3 is 15 amino acids long. CDR3 loop: CASSLGYGANYGYTF. CDR3 coding DNA: TGCGCCAGCAGCTTGGGGTACGGAGCTAACTATGGCTACACCTTC.

There are many counts of this clonotype. The chain has TRBV6-5 and TRBJ2-1, with 9 positions matching TRBD1. V shed 2 bases, J shed 7 bases, and the junction held 3 bases outside the gene matches. CDR1 is MNHEY, CDR2 SVGAGI, per germline. The CDR3 spans 14 residues. The CDR3 loop reads CASSYRTGANEQFF. The CDR3 bases are TGTGCCAGCAGTTACCGGACAGGGGCGAATGAGCAGTTCTTC.

This clonotype was seen ten or more times. V and J are TRBV29-1 and TRBJ2-3; D not certain. Trimming removed 8 bases at V and 4 bases at J, with 10 bases between. The CDR3 length is 11 residues. CDR1 and CDR2 (germline): SQVTM, ANQGSEA. As DNA, the CDR3 is TGCAGCACTCGACACGCAGATACGCAGTATTTT. Its translation is CSTRHADTQYF.